This TCR beta chain originates from a study of PD-L1 blockade in urothelial cancer. The overall study: Male sex and bladder-origin urothelial cancer were recorded for about 85% of the roughly 30 patients. Enrolled patients had been treated previously with 0 to 3 chemotherapy regimens.

Locally advanced or metastatic urothelial carcinoma was diagnosed in the patients. Produced via immunoSEQ multiplex PCR; TCRdb's table is partial and in-frame only. The repertoire has about 82,000 clones, 87% of them found once; the top ten carry 4.5% to 6.5%. This CDR3 region has 14 residues. The V and J ends lost 3 bases and 3 bases respectively, with 9 bases between them. Germline V gene lookup returns CDR1 MNHNS and CDR2 SASEGT. The gene calls are TRBV6-1 and TRBJ2-1; D possibly corresponds to TRBD2 (6 bases). The sequence derives from a woman aged 70-85 years with urothelial cancer. The sequencing used PBMCs, collected around atezolizumab (anti-PD-L1) treatment. The CDR3 is CASSDRGLYNEQFF. The CDR3 DNA follows: TGTGCCAGCAGTGACCGGGGACTCTACAATGAGCAGTTCTTC.